This T cell receptor (beta chain) was documented in a study of low-dose radiotherapy and immunotherapy resistance in tumors. Across the whole study: The study delivered 0.5 Gy per fraction every 2 weeks to Cohort 1, totaling 6.5 Gy. Doses delivered to Cohort 2 were 1 Gy per fraction every two weeks, amounting to 13 Gy over 26 weeks.

Ten or more counts support this clonotype. cDNA synthesis used a TRAV/TRBV-specific primer set for both chains. The authors ran around 22 PCR cycles to amplify TCRs with a constant-region primer and V-primer adapter. MiXCR, applied by TCRdb to the reads, yields one record per CDR3 protein. The top ten hold approximately 1.5% of the sample, which has under 95,000 distinct CDR3 sequences, under 20% seen once. Time point in this sample: after trial treatment. Treatment specified: LDRT plus nivolumab, ipilimumab, low-dose cyclophosphamide and aspirin (RACIN trial). The CDR3 consists of 15 residues. The V end lost 5 bases, the J end lost 0 bases, and 12 bases lay between the germline ends. CDR1 is SGHTA, CDR2 FQGNSA, per germline.

Source: PBMCs, taken after low-dose radiotherapy plus immunotherapy. The TCR comes from a male donor with prostate cancer. V gene TRBV7-2 combines with J gene TRBJ2-3; D remains unclear. This CDR3 is CASSRLALSTDTQYF. As DNA, the CDR3 is TGTGCCAGCAGCCGATTAGCTCTCAGCACAGATACGCAGTATTTT.